This TCR beta chain appears in the sequencing data of a study of blood T cell repertoires in COVID-19. Study as a whole: The United States, Italy and Spain provided the acute and convalescent COVID-19 samples.

Methods used by the authors: The authors estimated nucleated cell counts from reference gene primer amplification. Libraries were prepared by immunoSEQ multiplex PCR; TCRdb keeps only in-frame clonotypes and omits some of them. From that table come the V and J calls and clone size; the DNA was used to work out D and trimming. Of about 310,000 clones listed, roughly 85% are singletons. CDR3 length: 15 amino acids. The ends were cut back, 5 bases at V and 0 bases at J, with 11 bases in the middle. Germline V gene data show CDR1 as SGHTA and CDR2 as FQGTGA. Sequencing used PBMCs or T cells enriched from blood (not recorded which). V usage is TRBV7-3 and J usage is TRBJ2-1; maybe TRBD2 (5 bases). The source of this sequence is a man aged 30 to 45 who had recovered from COVID-19. This CDR3 reads CASSPPGVSYNEQFF. The CDR3 DNA sequence: TGTGCCAGCAGCCCCCCCGGGGTCTCCTACAATGAGCAGTTCTTC.